The text below deals with one T cell receptor beta chain. What it binds is unknown. The data are from a study of Tregs in tolerant kidney transplant recipients. Looking at the study overall: Related graft donors supplied nonmyeloablative bone marrow transplants, and mixed chimerism was transient.

The study's findings and limits: Antigen-driven expansion was suggested because donor-specific Tregs expanded more than all Tregs in tolerant patients. Nucleotide sequences could not be compared across some patients' samples due to primer changes.

Germline V gene lookup returns CDR1 SGHTA and CDR2 FQGNSA. The CDR3 has 15 residues. J was trimmed by 4 bases and V by 5 bases; bases with no gene match: 7. TCRdb's table, derived via immunoSEQ multiplex PCR, lists solely in-frame clones and lacks some. In the table there are 95,000 to 120,000 clones, roughly 89% of which are singletons. This sequence joins TRBV7-2 and TRBJ1-4; 7 bases are shared with TRBD1. This TCR was recovered from a human donor who received a combined kidney and bone marrow transplant. The sequences come from CD4+ T cells from blood, collected before the transplant. CDR3 region: CASSAGDRRNEKLFF. The CDR3, as DNA: TGTGCCAGCAGCGCTGGGGACAGACGTAATGAAAAACTGTTTTTT.